This T cell receptor beta chain comes out of a study of regulatory T cells in long-lasting Graves disease. The authors built TCR beta libraries using iRepertoire HTBI primers and Arm-PCR of CDR3 regions. TCRdb passed the multiplex PCR reads through MiXCR, listing each CDR3 protein once. Of 560,000 or so distinct CDR3 sequences in the sample, roughly 15% are singletons; the top ten hold approximately 12%. The germline CDR1 and CDR2 sequences are SGHAT and FQNNGV. V lost 0 bases and J 7 bases, leaving 4 bases between the germline ends. The CDR3 sequence is 12 residues long. This clonotype was detected many times. As to time point: newly diagnosed GD, antithyroid drugs for less than 3 months. There was RNA extracted from PBMCs, and the TCR library was made from it. The same data also contributed to another study, on T cells in Graves' hyperthyroidism and ophthalmopathy.

The sequences come from peripheral blood mononuclear cells (PBMCs), collected at new diagnosis, from a patient treated with antithyroid drugs. This chain links TRBV11-2 with TRBJ2-1; D is unclear. This receptor was obtained from a man between 18 and 29 years old with Graves disease. As DNA, the CDR3 is TGTGCCAGCAGCTTAGAATGGAATGAGCAGTTCTTC. Protein sequence: CASSLEWNEQFF.